This TCR beta chain derives from a study of a mutant IDH1 vaccine in newly diagnosed glioma. The time point was: week 5, during vaccination. Each dose delivered 300 ug of mutant IDH1 20-mer peptide subcutaneously with imiquimod. The CDR3 has 15 residues. Unmatched junction bases numbered 5, after V lost 5 bases and J lost 1 base. CDR1 and CDR2 (germline): SEHNR, FQNEAQ (reference sequence). The data were produced by immunoSEQ multiplex PCR, yet TCRdb's version contains in-frame clones alone and is incomplete. Of over 25,000 clones listed, roughly 87% were seen once; the top ten hold around 3.5%. On this clone itself: Antigen: not known.

The J gene is TRBJ2-3, the V gene TRBV7-9; the match to TRBD1 covers 8 bases. This clonotype originated in a woman in her thirties or forties with glioma. Some clones in this sample may be carry-over from other donors' samples. The material sequenced was peripheral blood mononuclear cells (PBMCs), taken from a glioma patient whose treatment included an IDH1 peptide vaccine. This chain's CDR3 is CASSPGQGGTDTQYF. The CDR3 bases are TGTGCCAGCAGCCCCGGACAGGGCGGCACAGATACGCAGTATTTT.